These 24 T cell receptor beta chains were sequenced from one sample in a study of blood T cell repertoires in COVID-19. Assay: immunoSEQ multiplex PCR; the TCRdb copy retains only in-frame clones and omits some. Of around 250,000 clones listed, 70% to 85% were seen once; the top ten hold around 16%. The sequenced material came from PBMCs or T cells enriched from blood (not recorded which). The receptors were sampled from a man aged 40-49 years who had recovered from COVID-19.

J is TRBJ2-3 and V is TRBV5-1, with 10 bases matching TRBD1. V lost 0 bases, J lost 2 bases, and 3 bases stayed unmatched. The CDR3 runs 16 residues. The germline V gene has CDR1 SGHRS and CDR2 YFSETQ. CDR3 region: CASSLATGGPTDTQYF. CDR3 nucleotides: TGCGCCAGCAGCTTGGCGACAGGGGGCCCCACAGATACGCAGTATTTT.

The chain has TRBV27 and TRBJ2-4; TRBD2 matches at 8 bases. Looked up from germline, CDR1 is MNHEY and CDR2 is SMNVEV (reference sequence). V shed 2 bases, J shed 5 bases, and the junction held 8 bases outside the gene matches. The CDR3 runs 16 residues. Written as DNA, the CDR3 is TGTGCCAGCAGTTTAGCGGTGCGGGAGGCCGAAAACATTCAGTACTTC. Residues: CASSLAVREAENIQYF.

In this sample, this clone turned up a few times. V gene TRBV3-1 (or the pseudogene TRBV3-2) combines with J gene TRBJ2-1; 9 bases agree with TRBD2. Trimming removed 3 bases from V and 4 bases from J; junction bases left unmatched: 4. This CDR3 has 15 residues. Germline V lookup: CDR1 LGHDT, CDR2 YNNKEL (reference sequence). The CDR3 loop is CASSHLAGTYNEQFF. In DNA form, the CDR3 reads TGTGCCAGCAGCCACCTAGCGGGGACTTACAATGAGCAGTTCTTC.

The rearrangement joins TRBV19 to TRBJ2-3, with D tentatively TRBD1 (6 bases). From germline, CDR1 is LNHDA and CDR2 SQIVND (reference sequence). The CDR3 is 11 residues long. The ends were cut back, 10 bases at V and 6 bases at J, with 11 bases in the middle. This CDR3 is CAIRDIDTQYF. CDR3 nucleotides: TGTGCCATCCGGGACATTGATACGCAGTATTTT. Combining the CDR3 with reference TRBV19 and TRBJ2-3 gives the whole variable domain DGGITQSPKYLFRKEGQNVTLSCEQNLNHDAMYWYRQDPGQGLRLIYYSQIVNDFQKGDIAEGYSVSREKKESFPLTVTSAQKNPTAFYLCAIRDIDTQYFGPGTRLTVL.

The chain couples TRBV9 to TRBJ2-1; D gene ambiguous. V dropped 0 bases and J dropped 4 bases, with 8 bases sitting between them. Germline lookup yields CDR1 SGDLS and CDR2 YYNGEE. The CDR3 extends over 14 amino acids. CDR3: CASSVASRYNEQFF. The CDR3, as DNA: TGTGCCAGCAGCGTAGCTTCCCGGTACAATGAGCAGTTCTTC.

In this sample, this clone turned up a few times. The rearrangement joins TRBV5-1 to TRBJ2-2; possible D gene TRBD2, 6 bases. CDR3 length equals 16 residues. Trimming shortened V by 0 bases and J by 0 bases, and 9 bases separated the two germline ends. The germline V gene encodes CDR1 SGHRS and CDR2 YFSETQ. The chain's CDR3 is CASSLVGGTNTGELFF. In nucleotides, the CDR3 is TGCGCCAGCAGCTTGGTAGGCGGGACGAACACCGGGGAGCTGTTTTTT.

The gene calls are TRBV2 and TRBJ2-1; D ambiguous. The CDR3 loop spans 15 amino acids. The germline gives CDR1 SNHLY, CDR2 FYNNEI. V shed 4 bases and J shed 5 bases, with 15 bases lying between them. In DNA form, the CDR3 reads TGTGCCAGCAGTGTCGGAGTACTACGTAACAATGAGCAGTTCTTC. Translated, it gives CASSVGVLRNNEQFF.

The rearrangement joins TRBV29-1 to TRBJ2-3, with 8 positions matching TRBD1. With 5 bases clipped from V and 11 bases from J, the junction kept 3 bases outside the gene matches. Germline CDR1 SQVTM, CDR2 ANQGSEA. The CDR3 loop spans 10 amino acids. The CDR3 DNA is TGCAGCGTTTGCAGGGGGCTGCAGTATTTT. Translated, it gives CSVCRGLQYF.

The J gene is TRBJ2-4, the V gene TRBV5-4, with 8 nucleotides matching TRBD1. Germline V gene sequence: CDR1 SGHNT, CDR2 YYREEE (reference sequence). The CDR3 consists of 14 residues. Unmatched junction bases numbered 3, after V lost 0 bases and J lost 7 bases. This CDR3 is CASSLGTGRNIQYF. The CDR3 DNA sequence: TGTGCCAGCAGCTTGGGGACAGGGAGGAACATTCAGTACTTC.

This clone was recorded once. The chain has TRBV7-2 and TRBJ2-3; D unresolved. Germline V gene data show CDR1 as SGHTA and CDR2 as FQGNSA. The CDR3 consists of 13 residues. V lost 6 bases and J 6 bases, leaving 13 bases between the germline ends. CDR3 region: CASSYVVSDTQYF. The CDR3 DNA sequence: TGTGCCAGCAGTTATGTAGTGTCCGATACGCAGTATTTT.

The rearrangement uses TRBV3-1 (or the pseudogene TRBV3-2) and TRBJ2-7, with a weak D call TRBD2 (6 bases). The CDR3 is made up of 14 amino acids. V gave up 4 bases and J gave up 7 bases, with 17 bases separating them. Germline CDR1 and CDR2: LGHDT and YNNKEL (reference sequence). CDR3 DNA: TGTGCCAGCAGCCCACCAACTACCCGGGGGGAGCAGTACTTC. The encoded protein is CASSPPTTRGEQYF.

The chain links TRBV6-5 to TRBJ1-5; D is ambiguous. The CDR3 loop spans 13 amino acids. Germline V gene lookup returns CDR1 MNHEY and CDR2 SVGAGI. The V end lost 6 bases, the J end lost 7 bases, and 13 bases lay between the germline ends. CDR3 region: CASSPRDLQPQHF. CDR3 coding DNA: TGTGCCAGCAGCCCCCGGGATCTCCAGCCCCAGCATTTT.

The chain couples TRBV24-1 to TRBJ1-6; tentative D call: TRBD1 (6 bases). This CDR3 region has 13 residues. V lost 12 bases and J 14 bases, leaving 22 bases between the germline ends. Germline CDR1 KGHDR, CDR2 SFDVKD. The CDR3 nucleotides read TGTGCCTCTTCTCGGGGACACCAACGAACCCTCCACTTT. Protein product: CASSRGHQRTLHF.

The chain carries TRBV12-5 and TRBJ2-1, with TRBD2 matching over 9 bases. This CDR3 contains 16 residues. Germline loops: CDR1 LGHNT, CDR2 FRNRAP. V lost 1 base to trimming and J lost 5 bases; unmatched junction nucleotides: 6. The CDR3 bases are TGTGCTAGTGGTTTGGGTACCGGGACTAGCAACAATGAGCAGTTCTTC. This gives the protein CASGLGTGTSNNEQFF.

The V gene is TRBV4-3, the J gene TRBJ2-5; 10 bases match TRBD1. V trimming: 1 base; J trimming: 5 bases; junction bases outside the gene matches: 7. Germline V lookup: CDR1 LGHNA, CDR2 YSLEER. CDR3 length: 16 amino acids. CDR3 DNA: TGCGCCAGCAGCCAAGGTGGGACAGGGGCGGGCGAGACCCAGTACTTC. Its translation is CASSQGGTGAGETQYF.

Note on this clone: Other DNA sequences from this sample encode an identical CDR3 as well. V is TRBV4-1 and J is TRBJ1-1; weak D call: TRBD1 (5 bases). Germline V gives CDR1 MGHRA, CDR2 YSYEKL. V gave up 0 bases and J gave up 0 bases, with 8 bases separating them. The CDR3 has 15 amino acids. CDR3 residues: CASSQDPGLNTEAFF. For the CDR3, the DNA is TGCGCCAGCAGCCAAGATCCAGGGCTGAACACTGAAGCTTTCTTT.

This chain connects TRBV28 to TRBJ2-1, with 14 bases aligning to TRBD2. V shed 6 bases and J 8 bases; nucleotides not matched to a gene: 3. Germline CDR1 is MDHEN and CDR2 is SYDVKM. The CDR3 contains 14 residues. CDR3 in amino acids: CASRTSGRAYEQFF. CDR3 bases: TGTGCCAGCAGGACTAGCGGGAGGGCCTATGAGCAGTTCTTC.

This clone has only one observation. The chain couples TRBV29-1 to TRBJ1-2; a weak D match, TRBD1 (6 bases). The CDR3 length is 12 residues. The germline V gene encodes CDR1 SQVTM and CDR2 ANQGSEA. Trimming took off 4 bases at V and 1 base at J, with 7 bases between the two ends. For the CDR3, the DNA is TGCAGCGTTGTCAGGGGTAACTATGGCTACACCTTC. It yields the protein CSVVRGNYGYTF.

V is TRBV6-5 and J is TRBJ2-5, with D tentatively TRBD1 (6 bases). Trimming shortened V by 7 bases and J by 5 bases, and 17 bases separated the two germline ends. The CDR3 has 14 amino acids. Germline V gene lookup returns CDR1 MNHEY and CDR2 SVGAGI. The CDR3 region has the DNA TGTGCCAGCAACCGGGACACTCTTAAGGAGACCCAGTACTTC. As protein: CASNRDTLKETQYF.

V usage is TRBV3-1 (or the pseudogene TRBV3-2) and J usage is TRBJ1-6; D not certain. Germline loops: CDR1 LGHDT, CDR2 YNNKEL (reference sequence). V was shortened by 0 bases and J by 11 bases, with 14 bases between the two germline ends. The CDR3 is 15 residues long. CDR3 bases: TGTGCCAGCAGCCAAGATAGAGGAAGGTCCGCACCCCTCCACTTT. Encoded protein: CASSQDRGRSAPLHF.

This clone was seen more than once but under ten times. The CDR3 DNA follows: TGTGCCAGCACCGTGGGACGGGGGGGCGTGGGAAAAGCTTTCTTT. The encoded protein is CASTVGRGGVGKAFF. J is TRBJ1-1 and V is TRBV6-5; possibly TRBD1 for D (6 bases). Trimming shortened V by 7 bases and J by 9 bases, and 24 bases separated the two germline ends. The germline V gene encodes CDR1 MNHEY and CDR2 SVGAGI. The CDR3 runs 15 residues.

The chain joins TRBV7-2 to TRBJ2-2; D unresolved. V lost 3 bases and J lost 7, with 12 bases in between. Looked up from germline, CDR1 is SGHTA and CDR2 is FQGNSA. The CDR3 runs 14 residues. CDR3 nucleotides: TGTGCCAGCAGCTTCCCGAGGTTCGGCGGGGAGCTGTTTTTT. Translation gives CASSFPRFGGELFF. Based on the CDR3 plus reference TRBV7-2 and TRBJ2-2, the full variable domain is GAGVSQSPSNKVTEKGKDVELRCDPISGHTALYWYRQSLGQGLEFLIYFQGNSAPDKSGLPSDRFSAERTGGSVSTLTIQRTQQEDSAVYLCASSFPRFGGELFFGEGSRLTVL.

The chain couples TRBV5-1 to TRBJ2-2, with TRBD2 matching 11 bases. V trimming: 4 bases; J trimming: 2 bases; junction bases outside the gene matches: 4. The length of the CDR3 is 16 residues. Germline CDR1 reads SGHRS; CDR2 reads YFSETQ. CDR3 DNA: TGCGCCAGCAGCGCACTAGCGGGGGCAAACACCGGGGAGCTGTTTTTT. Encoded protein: CASSALAGANTGELFF.

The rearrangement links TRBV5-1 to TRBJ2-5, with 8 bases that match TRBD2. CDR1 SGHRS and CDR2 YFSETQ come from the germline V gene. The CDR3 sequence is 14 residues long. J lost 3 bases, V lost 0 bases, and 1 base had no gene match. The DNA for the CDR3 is TGCGCCAGCAGCTTGGTTAGCGGGGAAGAGACCCAGTACTTC. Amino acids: CASSLVSGEETQYF.